This paragraph reports one TCR beta chain. The antigen is not known. Unique molecular identifiers were built into the TCRbeta library. TCRdb redid the calling of the PCR reads with MiXCR, one entry per CDR3 protein. The sample records a few hundred thousand distinct CDR3 sequences, about a quarter being singletons. The data originate from a study of T-cell reconstitution after alpha-beta-depleted transplantation in children. Study-wide results and caveats: T-cell counts and diversity were attributed mostly to newly produced T cells one year after transplant. Expanded graft clones, several hundred of them, were reportedly the source of alpha-beta T cells about two months after transplant.

Germline CDR1 reads MDHEN; CDR2 reads SYDVKM. This CDR3 region has 17 residues. V shed 5 bases and J shed 3 bases, with 21 bases lying between them. The sequencing used PBMCs, collected before TCRalphabeta/CD19-depleted stem cell transplant. The origin of this receptor is a boy under two years old with Wiskott-Aldrich syndrome, due to receive a stem cell transplant. The chain couples TRBV28 to TRBJ2-3; D perhaps matches TRBD2 (7 bases). The CDR3 loop is CASSPKVRGRGTDTQYF. CDR3 in DNA: TGTGCCAGCAGTCCCAAGGTGCGGGGGCGAGGAACAGATACGCAGTATTTT.